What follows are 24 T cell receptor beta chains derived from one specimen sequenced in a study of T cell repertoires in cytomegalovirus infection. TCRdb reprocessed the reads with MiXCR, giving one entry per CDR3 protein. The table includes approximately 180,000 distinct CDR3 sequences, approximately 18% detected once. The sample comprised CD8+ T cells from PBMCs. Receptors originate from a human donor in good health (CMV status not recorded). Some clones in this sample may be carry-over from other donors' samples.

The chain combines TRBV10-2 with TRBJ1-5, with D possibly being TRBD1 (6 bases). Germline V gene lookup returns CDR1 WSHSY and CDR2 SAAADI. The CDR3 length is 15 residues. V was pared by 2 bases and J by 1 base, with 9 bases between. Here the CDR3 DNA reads TGCGCCAGCAGTGAGAGAGGGGGAAGCAATCAGCCCCAGCATTTT. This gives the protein CASSERGGSNQPQHF.

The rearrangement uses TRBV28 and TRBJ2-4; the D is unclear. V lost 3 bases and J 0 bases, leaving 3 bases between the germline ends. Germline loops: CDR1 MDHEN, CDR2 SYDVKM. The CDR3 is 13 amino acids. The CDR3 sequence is CASSLIAKNIQYF. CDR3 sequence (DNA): TGTGCCAGCAGTTTGATAGCCAAAAACATTCAGTACTTC.

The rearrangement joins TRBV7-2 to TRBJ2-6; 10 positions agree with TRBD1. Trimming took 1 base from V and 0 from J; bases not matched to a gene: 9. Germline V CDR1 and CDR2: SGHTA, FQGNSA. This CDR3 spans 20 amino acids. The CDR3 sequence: CASSLGVGTGVYSGANVLTF. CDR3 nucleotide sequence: TGTGCCAGCAGCTTAGGGGTCGGGACAGGGGTCTACTCTGGGGCCAACGTCCTGACTTTC. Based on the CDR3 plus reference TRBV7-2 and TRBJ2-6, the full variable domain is GAGVSQSPSNKVTEKGKDVELRCDPISGHTALYWYRQSLGQGLEFLIYFQGNSAPDKSGLPSDRFSAERTGGSVSTLTIQRTQQEDSAVYLCASSLGVGTGVYSGANVLTFGAGSRLTVL.

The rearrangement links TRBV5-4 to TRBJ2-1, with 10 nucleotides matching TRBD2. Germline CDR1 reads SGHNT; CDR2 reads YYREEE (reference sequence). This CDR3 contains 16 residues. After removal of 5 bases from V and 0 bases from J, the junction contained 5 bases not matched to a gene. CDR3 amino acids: CASSPSGGSSYNEQFF. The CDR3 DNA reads TGTGCCAGCAGTCCTAGCGGGGGAAGCTCCTACAATGAGCAGTTCTTC.

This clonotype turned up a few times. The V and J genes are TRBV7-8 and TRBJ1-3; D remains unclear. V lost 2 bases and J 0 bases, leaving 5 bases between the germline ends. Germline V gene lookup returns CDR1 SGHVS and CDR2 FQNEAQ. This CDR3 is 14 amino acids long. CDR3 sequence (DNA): TGTGCCAGCAGCTTATTTGGCTCTGGAAACACCATATATTTT. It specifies CASSLFGSGNTIYF.

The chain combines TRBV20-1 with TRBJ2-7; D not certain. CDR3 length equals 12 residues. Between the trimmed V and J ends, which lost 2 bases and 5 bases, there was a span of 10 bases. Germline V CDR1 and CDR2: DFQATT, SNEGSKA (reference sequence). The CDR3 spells CSARLLMDEQYF. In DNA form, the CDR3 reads TGCAGTGCTAGACTACTAATGGACGAGCAGTACTTC.

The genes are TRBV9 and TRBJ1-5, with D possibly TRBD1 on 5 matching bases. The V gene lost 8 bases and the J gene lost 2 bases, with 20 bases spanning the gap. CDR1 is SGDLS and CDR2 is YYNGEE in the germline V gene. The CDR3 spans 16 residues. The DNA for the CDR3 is TGTGCCAGTTCGGGGGGTAGCTCGTTGGGCAATCAGCCCCAGCATTTT. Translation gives CASSGGSSLGNQPQHF. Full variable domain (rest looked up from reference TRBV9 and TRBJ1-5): DSGVTQTPKHLITATGQRVTLRCSPRSGDLSVYWYQQSLDQGLQFLIQYYNGEERAKGNILERFSAQQFPDLHSELNLSSLELGDSALYFCASSGGSSLGNQPQHFGDGTRLSIL.

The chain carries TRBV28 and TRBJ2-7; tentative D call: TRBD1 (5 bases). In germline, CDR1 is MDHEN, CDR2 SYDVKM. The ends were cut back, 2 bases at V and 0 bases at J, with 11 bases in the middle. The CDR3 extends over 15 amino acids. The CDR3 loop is CASSLGDRASYEQYF. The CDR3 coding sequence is TGTGCCAGCAGTTTAGGCGACAGAGCCTCCTACGAGCAGTACTTC.

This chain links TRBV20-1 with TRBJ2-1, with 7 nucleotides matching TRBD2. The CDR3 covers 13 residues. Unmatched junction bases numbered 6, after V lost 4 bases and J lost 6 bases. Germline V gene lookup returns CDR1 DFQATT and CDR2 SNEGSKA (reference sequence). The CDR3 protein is CSAIEREGNEQFF. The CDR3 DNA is TGCAGTGCTATTGAAAGGGAGGGCAATGAGCAGTTCTTC.

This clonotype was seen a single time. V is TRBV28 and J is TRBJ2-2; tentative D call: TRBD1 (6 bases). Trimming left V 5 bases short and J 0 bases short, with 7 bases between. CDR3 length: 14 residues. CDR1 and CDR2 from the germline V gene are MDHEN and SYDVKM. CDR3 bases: TGTGCCAGCAGTACAGGGTCGAACACCGGGGAGCTGTTTTTT. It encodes CASSTGSNTGELFF.

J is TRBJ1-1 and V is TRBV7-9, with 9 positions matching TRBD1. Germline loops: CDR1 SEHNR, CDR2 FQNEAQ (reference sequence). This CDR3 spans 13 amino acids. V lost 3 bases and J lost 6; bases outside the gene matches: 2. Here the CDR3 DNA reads TGTGCCAGCAGCTTCACAGGGGGCCCTGAAGCTTTCTTT. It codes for CASSFTGGPEAFF.

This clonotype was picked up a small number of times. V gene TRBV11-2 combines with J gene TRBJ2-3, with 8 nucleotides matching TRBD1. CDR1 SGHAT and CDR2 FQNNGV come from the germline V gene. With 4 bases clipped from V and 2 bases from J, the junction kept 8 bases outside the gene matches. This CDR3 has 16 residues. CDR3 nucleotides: TGTGCCAGCAGCTCACTGGGACAGGTCCCCACAGATACGCAGTATTTT. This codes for CASSSLGQVPTDTQYF.

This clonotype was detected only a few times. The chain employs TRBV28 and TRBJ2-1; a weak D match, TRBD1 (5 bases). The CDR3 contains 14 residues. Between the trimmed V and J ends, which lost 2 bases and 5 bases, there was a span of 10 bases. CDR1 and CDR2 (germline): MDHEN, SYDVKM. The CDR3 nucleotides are TGTGCCAGCAGTTTAGTGGGGCCTGACAATGAGCAGTTCTTC. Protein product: CASSLVGPDNEQFF.

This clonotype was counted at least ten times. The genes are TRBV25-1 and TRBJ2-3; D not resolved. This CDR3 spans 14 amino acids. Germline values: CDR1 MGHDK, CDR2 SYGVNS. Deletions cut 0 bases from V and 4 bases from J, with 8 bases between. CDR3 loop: CASSEYGEADTQYF. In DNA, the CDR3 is TGTGCCAGCAGTGAATATGGCGAGGCAGATACGCAGTATTTT. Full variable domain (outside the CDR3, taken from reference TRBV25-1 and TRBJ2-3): EADIYQTPRYLVIGTGKKITLECSQTMGHDKMYWYQQDPGMELHLIHYSYGVNSTEKGDLSSESTVSRIRTEHFPLTLESARPSHTSQYLCASSEYGEADTQYFGPGTRLTVL.

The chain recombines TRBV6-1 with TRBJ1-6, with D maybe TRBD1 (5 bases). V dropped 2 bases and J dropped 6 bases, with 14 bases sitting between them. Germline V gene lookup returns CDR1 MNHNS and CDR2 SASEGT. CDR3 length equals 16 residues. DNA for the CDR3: TGTGCCAGCAGTGAACGGGGGGATGGATTTAATTCACCCCTCCACTTT. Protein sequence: CASSERGDGFNSPLHF.

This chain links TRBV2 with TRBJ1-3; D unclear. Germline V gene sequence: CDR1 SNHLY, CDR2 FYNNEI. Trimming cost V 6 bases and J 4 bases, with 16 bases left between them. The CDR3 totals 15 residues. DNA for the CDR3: TGTGCCAGCAGGGGAGGTGCGGGTTCGGGAAACACCATATATTTT. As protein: CASRGGAGSGNTIYF.

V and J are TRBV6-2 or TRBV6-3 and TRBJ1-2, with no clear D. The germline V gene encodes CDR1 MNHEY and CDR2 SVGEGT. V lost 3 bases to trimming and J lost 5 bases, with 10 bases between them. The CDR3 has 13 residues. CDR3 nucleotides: TGTGCCAGCAGTTATAGGGTCGATTATGGCTACACCTTC. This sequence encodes CASSYRVDYGYTF.

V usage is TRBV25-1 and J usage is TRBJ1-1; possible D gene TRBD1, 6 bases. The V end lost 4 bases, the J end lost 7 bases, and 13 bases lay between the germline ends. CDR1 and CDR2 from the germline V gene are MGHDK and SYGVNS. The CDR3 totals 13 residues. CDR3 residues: CASSGGQHREAFF. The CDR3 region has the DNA TGTGCCAGCAGTGGCGGACAGCACCGTGAAGCTTTCTTT.

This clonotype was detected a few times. The CDR3 reads CASSQDRSTNTEAFF. CDR3 coding DNA: TGCGCCAGCAGCCAAGATCGGAGCACGAACACTGAAGCTTTCTTT. This chain uses TRBV4-1 with TRBJ1-1; D not certain. The CDR3 length is 15 residues. The germline V gene has CDR1 MGHRA and CDR2 YSYEKL. V shed 0 bases and J shed 1 base, with 9 bases lying between them.

Here the CDR3 DNA reads TGTGCCAGCAGCCCATTACAGGGATTAGGGGATTCACCCCTCCACTTT. Translation gives CASSPLQGLGDSPLHF. The genes are TRBV7-9 and TRBJ1-6, with D maybe TRBD1 (6 bases). There are 16 residues in the CDR3. Germline loops: CDR1 SEHNR, CDR2 FQNEAQ (reference sequence). Trimming pared 5 bases from V and 8 bases from J, leaving 19 bases between.

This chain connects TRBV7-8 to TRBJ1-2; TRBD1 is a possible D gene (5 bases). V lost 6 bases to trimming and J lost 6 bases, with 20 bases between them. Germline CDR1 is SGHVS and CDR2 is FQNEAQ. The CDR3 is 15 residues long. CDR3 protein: CASSSTGTGSHGYTF. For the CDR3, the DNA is TGTGCCAGCAGTTCAACCGGGACCGGTTCTCATGGCTACACCTTC. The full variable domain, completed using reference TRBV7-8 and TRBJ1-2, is GAGVSQSPRYKVAKRGQDVALRCDPISGHVSLFWYQQALGQGPEFLTYFQNEAQLDKSGLPSDRFFAERPEGSVSTLKIQRTQQEDSAVYLCASSSTGTGSHGYTFGSGTRLTVV.

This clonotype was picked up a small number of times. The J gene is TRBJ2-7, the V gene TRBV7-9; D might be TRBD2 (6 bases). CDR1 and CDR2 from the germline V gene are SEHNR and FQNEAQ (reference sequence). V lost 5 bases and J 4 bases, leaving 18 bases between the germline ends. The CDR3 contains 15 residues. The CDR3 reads CASSASSGEFYEQYF. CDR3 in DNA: TGTGCCAGCAGCGCTTCCTCGGGGGAGTTTTACGAGCAGTACTTC. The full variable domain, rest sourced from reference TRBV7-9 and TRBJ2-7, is DTGVSQNPRHKITKRGQNVTFRCDPISEHNRLYWYRQTLGQGPEFLTYFQNEAQLEKSRLLSDRFSAERPKGSFSTLEIQRTEQGDSAMYLCASSASSGEFYEQYFGPGTRLTVT.

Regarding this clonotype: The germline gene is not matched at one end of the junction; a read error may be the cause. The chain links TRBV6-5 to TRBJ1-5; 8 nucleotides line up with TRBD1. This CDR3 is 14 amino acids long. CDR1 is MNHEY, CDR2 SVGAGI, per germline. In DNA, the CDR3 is TGTGCCAGCAGTCAAGGACAGGGCAACCAGCCCCAGCATTTT. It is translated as CASSQGQGNQPQHF.

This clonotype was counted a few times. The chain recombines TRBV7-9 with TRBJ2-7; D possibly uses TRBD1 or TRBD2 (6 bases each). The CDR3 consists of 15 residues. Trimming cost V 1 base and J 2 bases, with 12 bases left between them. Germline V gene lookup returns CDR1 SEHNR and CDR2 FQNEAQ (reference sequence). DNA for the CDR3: TGTGCCAGCAGCTTAGTCCCAGGGGAGGCCTACGAGCAGTACTTC. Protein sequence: CASSLVPGEAYEQYF.